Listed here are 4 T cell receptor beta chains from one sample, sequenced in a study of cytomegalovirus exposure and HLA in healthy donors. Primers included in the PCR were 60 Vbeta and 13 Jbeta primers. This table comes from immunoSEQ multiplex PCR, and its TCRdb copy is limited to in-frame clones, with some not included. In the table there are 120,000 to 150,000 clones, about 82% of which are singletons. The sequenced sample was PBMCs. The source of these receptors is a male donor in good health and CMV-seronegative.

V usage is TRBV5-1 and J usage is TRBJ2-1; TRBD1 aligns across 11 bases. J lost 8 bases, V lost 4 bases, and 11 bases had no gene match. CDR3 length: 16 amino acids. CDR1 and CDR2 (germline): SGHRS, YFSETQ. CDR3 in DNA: TGCGCCAGCAGCCGGATGGACAGGGGGCGAAACTATGAGCAGTTCTTC. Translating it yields CASSRMDRGRNYEQFF.

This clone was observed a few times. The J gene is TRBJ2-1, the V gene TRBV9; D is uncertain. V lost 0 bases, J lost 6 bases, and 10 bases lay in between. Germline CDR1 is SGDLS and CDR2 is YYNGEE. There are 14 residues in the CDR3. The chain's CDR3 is CASSVATDPNEQFF. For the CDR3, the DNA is TGTGCCAGCAGCGTAGCTACAGACCCCAATGAGCAGTTCTTC.

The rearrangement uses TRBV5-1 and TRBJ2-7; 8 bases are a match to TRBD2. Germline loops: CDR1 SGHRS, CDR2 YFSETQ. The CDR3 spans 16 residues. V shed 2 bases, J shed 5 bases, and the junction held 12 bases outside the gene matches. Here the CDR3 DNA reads TGCGCCAGCAGCTTCAGGGGACTAGATTTCCTCGACGAGCAGTACTTC. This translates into CASSFRGLDFLDEQYF.

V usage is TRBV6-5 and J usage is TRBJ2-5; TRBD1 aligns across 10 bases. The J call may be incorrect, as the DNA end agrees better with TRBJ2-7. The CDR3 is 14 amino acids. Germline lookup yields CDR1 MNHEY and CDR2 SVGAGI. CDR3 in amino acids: CASSATGGLYEQYF. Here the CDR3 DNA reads TGTGCCAGCAGTGCGACAGGGGGCCTCTACGAGCAGTACTTC.